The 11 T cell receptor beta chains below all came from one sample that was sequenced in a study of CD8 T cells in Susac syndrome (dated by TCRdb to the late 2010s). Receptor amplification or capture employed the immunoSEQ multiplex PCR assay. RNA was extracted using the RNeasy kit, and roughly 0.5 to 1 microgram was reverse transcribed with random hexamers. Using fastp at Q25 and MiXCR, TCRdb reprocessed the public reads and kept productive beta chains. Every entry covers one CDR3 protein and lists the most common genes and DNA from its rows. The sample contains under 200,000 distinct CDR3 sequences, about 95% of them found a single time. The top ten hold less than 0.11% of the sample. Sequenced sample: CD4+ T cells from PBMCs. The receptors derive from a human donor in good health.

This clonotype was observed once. CDR3 region: CSASLRGTSYEQYF. The CDR3 DNA is TGCAGTGCTAGCTTGCGGGGGACCTCCTACGAGCAGTACTTC. The chain employs TRBV20-1 and TRBJ2-7, with 7 bases lining up with TRBD2. V was pared by 3 bases and J by 0 bases, with 5 bases of the junction left unmatched. The CDR3 extends over 14 amino acids. CDR1 DFQATT and CDR2 SNEGSKA come from the germline V gene (reference sequence).

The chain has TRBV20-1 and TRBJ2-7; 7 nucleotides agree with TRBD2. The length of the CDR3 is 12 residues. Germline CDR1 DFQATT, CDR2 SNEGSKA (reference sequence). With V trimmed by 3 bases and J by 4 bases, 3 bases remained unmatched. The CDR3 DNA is TGCAGTGCTAGGGCTAGCGGTTACGAGCAGTACGTC. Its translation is CSARASGYEQYV.

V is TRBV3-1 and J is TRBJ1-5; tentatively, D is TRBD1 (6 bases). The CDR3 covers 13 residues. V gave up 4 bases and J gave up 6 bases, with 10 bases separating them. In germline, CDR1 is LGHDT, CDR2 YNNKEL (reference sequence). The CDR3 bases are TGTGCCAGCAGCCCGTCACAGGGTCAGCCCCAGCATTTT. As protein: CASSPSQGQPQHF.

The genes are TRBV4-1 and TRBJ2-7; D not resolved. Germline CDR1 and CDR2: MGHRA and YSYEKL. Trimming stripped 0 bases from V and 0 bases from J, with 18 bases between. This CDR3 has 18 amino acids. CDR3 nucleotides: TGCGCCAGCAGCCAAGAGGTTATACGTCCGACACTCTCCTACGAGCAGTACTTC. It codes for CASSQEVIRPTLSYEQYF.

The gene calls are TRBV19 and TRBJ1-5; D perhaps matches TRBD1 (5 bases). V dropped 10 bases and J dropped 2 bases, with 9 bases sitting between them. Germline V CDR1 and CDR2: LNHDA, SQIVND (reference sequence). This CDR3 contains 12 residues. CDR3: CATRVGNQPQHF. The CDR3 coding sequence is TGTGCCACCAGGGTAGGCAATCAGCCCCAGCATTTT.

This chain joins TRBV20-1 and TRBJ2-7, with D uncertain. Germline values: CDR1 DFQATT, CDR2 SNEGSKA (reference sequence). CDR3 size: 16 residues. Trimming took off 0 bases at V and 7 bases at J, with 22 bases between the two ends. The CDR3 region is CSARDPTRNTIGEQYF. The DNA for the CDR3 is TGCAGTGCTAGAGATCCAACGCGTAATACTATCGGAGAGCAGTACTTC.

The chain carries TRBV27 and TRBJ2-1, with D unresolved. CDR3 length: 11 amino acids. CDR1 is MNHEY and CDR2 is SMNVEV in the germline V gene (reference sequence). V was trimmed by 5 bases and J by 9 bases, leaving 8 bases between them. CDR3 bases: TGTGCCAGCAGTATGCTGGGTGAGCAGTTCTTC. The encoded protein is CASSMLGEQFF.

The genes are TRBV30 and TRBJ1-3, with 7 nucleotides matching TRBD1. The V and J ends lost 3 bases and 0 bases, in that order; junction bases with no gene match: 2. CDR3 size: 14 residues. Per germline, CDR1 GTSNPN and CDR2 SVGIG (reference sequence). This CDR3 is CAWRGQSSGNTIYF. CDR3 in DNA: TGTGCCTGGAGGGGACAGAGCTCTGGAAACACCATATATTTT.

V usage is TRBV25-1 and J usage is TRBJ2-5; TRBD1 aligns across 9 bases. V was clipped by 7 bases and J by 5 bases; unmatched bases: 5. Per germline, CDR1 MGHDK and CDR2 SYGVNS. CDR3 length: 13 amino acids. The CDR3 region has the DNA TGTGCCAGCATGGACAGGGGCGAGGAGACCCAGTACTTC. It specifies CASMDRGEETQYF.

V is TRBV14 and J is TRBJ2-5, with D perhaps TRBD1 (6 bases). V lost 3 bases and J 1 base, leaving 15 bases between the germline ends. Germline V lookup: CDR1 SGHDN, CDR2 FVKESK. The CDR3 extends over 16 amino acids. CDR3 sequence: CASSHSRGSTQETQYF. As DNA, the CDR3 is TGTGCCAGCAGCCATAGCAGGGGCTCCACCCAAGAGACCCAGTACTTC. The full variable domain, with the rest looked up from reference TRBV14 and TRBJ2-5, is EAGVTQFPSHSVIEKGQTVTLRCDPISGHDNLYWYRRVMGKEIKFLLHFVKESKQDESGMPNNRFLAERTGGTYSTLKVQPAELEDSGVYFCASSHSRGSTQETQYFGPGTRLLVL.

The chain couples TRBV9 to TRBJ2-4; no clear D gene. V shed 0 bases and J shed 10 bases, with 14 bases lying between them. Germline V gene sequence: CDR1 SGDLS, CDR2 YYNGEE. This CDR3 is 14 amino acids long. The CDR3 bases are TGTGCCAGCAGCGTAGCTACGGGCGGTACAATTCAGTACTTC. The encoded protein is CASSVATGGTIQYF.